This T cell receptor beta chain was captured by sequencing in a study of blood T cell repertoires in COVID-19. Study details: Donors in the United States, Italy and Spain gave samples during acute or convalescent COVID-19.

It was during active infection that Seattle patients were enrolled and then longitudinally followed. In the study's own analysis: Scientists estimated how many nucleated cells there were by amplifying reference gene primers. Some clones are missing from TCRdb's copy, which holds only in-frame ones; the method was immunoSEQ multiplex PCR. V, J and clone size were drawn from that table, and D and trimming were deduced from the DNA. The table has 250,000 or so clones, about 90% seen once. CDR1 MNHEY and CDR2 SVGEGT come from the germline V gene. Trimming at V came to 4 bases and at J to 10 bases, leaving 8 bases not matched to a gene. There are 14 residues in the CDR3.

The sequence came from a man aged 30-40 years with COVID-19, enrolled during active disease. Material: peripheral blood. V gene TRBV6-2 or TRBV6-3 combines with J gene TRBJ1-1, with TRBD1 identical over 11 bases. CDR3 bases: TGTGCCAGCAGTTCCTTTCGGACAGGGGGCGCAGCTTTCTTT. This translates into CASSSFRTGGAAFF.